This T cell receptor (beta chain) originates from a study of blood T cell repertoires in COVID-19. V shed 5 bases and J shed 1 base, with 9 bases lying between them. The germline V gene encodes CDR1 MDHEN and CDR2 SYDVKM. The CDR3 length is 13 residues. The protocol was immunoSEQ multiplex PCR, while the TCRdb copy is restricted to in-frame clones and leaves out a portion. The sample contains about 430,000 clones, about 88% of which appear only once. The origin of this receptor is a woman aged 18-30 years who had been exposed to COVID-19. The chain couples TRBV28 to TRBJ2-7; D gene unclear. The specimen sequenced was PBMCs or T cells enriched from blood (not recorded which). CDR3 DNA sequence: TGTGCCAGCAGTGCGACTGCTTCCTACGAGCAGTACTTC. It codes for CASSATASYEQYF.